These T cell receptor beta chains were read from a single sample in a study of CD8+ T cells in alopecia areata. Assay: immunoSEQ multiplex PCR; the TCRdb copy retains only in-frame clones and omits some. Of about 280,000 clones in the sample, about three fifths were seen once. This specimen was CD4+ T cells sorted from blood, taken at week 24, from a patient treated with tofacitinib. These receptors originate from a human donor with alopecia areata. Each CDR3 is given with its conserved first and last residue. D genes are given only for firm matches. Not every row has a clone size; where given, it reads once, few, many or a size class.

clone_size: -
j_call: TRBJ2-6
v_call: TRBV10-3
d_call: -
cdr3_aa: CATLRGAGANVLTF
cdr3_nt: TGTGCCACACTTAGGGGGGCCGGGGCCAACGTCCTGACTTTC

clone_size: few
j_call: TRBJ1-6
v_call: TRBV4-1
d_call: -
cdr3_aa: CASSQEARGGPGGNSPLHF
cdr3_nt: TGCGCCAGCAGCCAAGAGGCACGGGGGGGACCCGGAGGTAATTCACCCCTCCACTTT

clone_size: -
j_call: TRBJ2-5
v_call: TRBV18
d_call: TRBD1
cdr3_aa: CASSTSGTVETQYF
cdr3_nt: TGTGCCAGCTCAACTTCCGGGACAGTAGAGACCCAGTACTTC

clone_size: -
j_call: TRBJ2-3
v_call: TRBV5-1
d_call: -
cdr3_aa: CASSLANPDTQYF
cdr3_nt: TGCGCCAGCAGCTTGGCGAATCCAGATACGCAGTATTTT

clone_size: -
j_call: TRBJ1-2
v_call: TRBV7-6
d_call: -
cdr3_aa: CASSLLQGFLDGYTF
cdr3_nt: TGTGCCAGCAGCTTATTACAGGGCTTCTTGGATGGCTACACCTTC

clone_size: few
j_call: TRBJ1-1
v_call: TRBV19
d_call: TRBD1
cdr3_aa: CASSPDRGAEAFF
cdr3_nt: TGTGCCAGTAGTCCCGACAGGGGGGCTGAAGCTTTCTTT

clone_size: -
j_call: TRBJ1-2
v_call: TRBV5-4
d_call: -
cdr3_aa: CASSLGGTYGYTF
cdr3_nt: TGTGCCAGCAGCTTGGGGGGAACCTATGGCTACACCTTC

clone_size: -
j_call: TRBJ2-5
v_call: TRBV7-9
d_call: -
cdr3_aa: CASGQETQYF
cdr3_nt: TGTGCCAGCGGGCAAGAGACCCAGTACTTC

clone_size: -
j_call: TRBJ1-2
v_call: TRBV25-1
d_call: -
cdr3_aa: CASSEPGRGGYTF
cdr3_nt: TGTGCCAGCAGTGAACCAGGACGTGGGGGCTACACCTTC

clone_size: -
j_call: TRBJ2-5
v_call: TRBV7-2
d_call: -
cdr3_aa: CASSPRQIRETQYF
cdr3_nt: TGTGCCAGCAGCCCCAGACAGATTAGAGAGACCCAGTACTTC

clone_size: -
j_call: TRBJ2-3
v_call: TRBV30
d_call: TRBD1
cdr3_aa: CAWSTWDRSTQYF
cdr3_nt: TGTGCCTGGAGTACATGGGACAGATCTACGCAGTATTTT

clone_size: -
j_call: TRBJ2-3
v_call: TRBV7-2
d_call: -
cdr3_aa: CASSPGGSDTQYF
cdr3_nt: TGTGCCAGCAGCCCAGGGGGGTCAGATACGCAGTATTTT

clone_size: -
j_call: TRBJ1-2
v_call: TRBV30
d_call: -
cdr3_aa: CAWSVGARYGYTF
cdr3_nt: TGTGCCTGGAGTGTAGGGGCCCGATATGGCTACACCTTC

clone_size: many
j_call: TRBJ1-1
v_call: TRBV7-9
d_call: -
cdr3_aa: CASSFPREITEAFF
cdr3_nt: TGTGCCAGCAGCTTCCCCAGGGAGATCACTGAAGCTTTCTTT

clone_size: -
j_call: TRBJ2-7
v_call: TRBV29-1
d_call: TRBD2
cdr3_aa: CSIRGGSSYEQYF
cdr3_nt: TGCAGCATTCGCGGGGGGAGCTCCTACGAGCAGTACTTC

clone_size: few
j_call: TRBJ2-6
v_call: TRBV5-1
d_call: -
cdr3_aa: CASTLGRALPSGANVLTF
cdr3_nt: TGCGCCAGCACCCTGGGTCGGGCCCTACCCTCTGGGGCCAACGTCCTGACTTTC

clone_size: -
j_call: TRBJ2-3
v_call: TRBV5-1
d_call: -
cdr3_aa: CASSLVSAREVTQYF
cdr3_nt: TGCGCCAGCAGCTTGGTTTCGGCCAGGGAAGTTACGCAGTATTTT

clone_size: few
j_call: TRBJ1-2
v_call: TRBV29-1
d_call: -
cdr3_aa: CSVDGQGYGYTF
cdr3_nt: TGCAGCGTTGACGGTCAGGGCTATGGCTACACCTTC

clone_size: few
j_call: TRBJ1-1
v_call: TRBV19
d_call: -
cdr3_aa: CASSIELGPGSDTEAFF
cdr3_nt: TGTGCCAGTAGTATAGAGTTGGGCCCAGGGAGTGACACTGAAGCTTTCTTT

clone_size: -
j_call: TRBJ1-4
v_call: TRBV30
d_call: -
cdr3_aa: CAWSWGTNEKLFF
cdr3_nt: TGTGCCTGGAGCTGGGGGACTAATGAAAAACTGTTTTTT

clone_size: -
j_call: TRBJ2-2
v_call: TRBV2
d_call: TRBD1
cdr3_aa: CASSVWTGASGELFF
cdr3_nt: TGTGCCAGCAGTGTTTGGACAGGGGCCTCCGGGGAGCTGTTTTTT

clone_size: -
j_call: TRBJ1-1
v_call: TRBV5-1
d_call: -
cdr3_aa: CASSLDGRNTEAFF
cdr3_nt: TGCGCCAGCAGCTTGGACGGGAGGAACACTGAAGCTTTCTTT

clone_size: -
j_call: TRBJ2-3
v_call: TRBV2
d_call: -
cdr3_aa: CASSGRAGSTDTQYF
cdr3_nt: TGTGCCAGCAGTGGACGAGCGGGTAGCACAGATACGCAGTATTTT

clone_size: -
j_call: TRBJ1-5
v_call: TRBV15
d_call: -
cdr3_aa: CATSYTASNQPQHF
cdr3_nt: TGTGCCACCAGCTACACAGCCTCCAATCAGCCCCAGCATTTT

clone_size: -
j_call: TRBJ2-5
v_call: TRBV4-1
d_call: -
cdr3_aa: CASSQSMTYQETQYF
cdr3_nt: TGCGCCAGCAGCCAGAGCATGACGTACCAAGAGACCCAGTACTTC

clone_size: -
j_call: TRBJ2-7
v_call: TRBV20-1
d_call: TRBD1
cdr3_aa: CSAEDRVEQYF
cdr3_nt: TGCAGTGCTGAGGACAGGGTAGAGCAGTACTTC

clone_size: -
j_call: TRBJ2-5
v_call: TRBV7-8
d_call: TRBD2
cdr3_aa: CASSSMTSGAPGETQYF
cdr3_nt: TGTGCCAGCAGCTCTATGACTAGCGGGGCCCCGGGAGAGACCCAGTACTTC